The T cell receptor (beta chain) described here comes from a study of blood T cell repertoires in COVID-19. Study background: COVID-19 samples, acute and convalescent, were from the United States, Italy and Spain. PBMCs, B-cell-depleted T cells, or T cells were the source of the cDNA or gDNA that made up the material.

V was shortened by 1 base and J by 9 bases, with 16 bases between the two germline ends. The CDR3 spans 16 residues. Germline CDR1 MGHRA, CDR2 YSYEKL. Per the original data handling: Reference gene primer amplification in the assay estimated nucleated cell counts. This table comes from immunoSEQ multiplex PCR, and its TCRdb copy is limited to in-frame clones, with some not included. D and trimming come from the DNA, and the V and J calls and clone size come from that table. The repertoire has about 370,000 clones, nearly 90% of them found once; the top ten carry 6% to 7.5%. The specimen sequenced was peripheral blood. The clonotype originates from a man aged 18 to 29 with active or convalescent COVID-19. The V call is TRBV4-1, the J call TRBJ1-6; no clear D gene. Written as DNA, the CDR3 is TGCGCCAGCAGCCAAGTGTTGACAAGGGCGGGTTCACCCCTCCACTTT. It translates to CASSQVLTRAGSPLHF.